The 6 T cell receptor beta chains given below trace back to one sample, sequenced in a study of CD8 T cells in ankylosing spondylitis. TCRdb independently ran MiXCR on the 5' RACE reads; one entry per CDR3 protein. The repertoire holds approximately 46,000 distinct CDR3 sequences, with 9.5% to 11% as singletons. Source material: blood, either unsorted or a sorted T cell fraction (not recorded which). The receptors come from a male donor with ankylosing spondylitis or in good health (not recorded which).

Ten or more counts support this clonotype. The chain employs TRBV5-1 and TRBJ2-7; TRBD1 agrees at 8 bases. Germline V gives CDR1 SGHRS, CDR2 YFSETQ. The CDR3 is 14 residues long. V lost 0 bases, J lost 3 bases, and 2 bases stayed unmatched. CDR3 residues: CASSLGQGYYEQYF. CDR3 nucleotides: TGCGCCAGCAGCTTGGGACAGGGGTACTACGAGCAGTACTTC.

This clonotype came up once. The chain combines TRBV4-1 with TRBJ1-2; D not resolved. Trimming pared 0 bases from V and 8 bases from J, leaving 13 bases between. This CDR3 has 14 amino acids. Germline V gives CDR1 MGHRA, CDR2 YSYEKL. CDR3 loop: CASSQETSYGGYTF. In DNA form, the CDR3 reads TGCGCCAGCAGCCAAGAAACGTCGTATGGCGGCTACACCTTC.

To note about this clonotype: A much larger clonotype is one base distant, so this may be a read error. This chain connects TRBV7-8 to TRBJ2-3; 10 nucleotides align to TRBD2. The germline gives CDR1 SGHVS, CDR2 FQNEAQ. The CDR3 length is 16 residues. This CDR3 is CTSSLWTSGSTDTQYF. Here the CDR3 DNA reads TGTACCAGCAGCTTATGGACTAGCGGTAGCACAGATACGCAGTATTTT.

At least ten counts were recorded for this clonotype. The V and J genes are TRBV19 and TRBJ1-1, with D maybe TRBD1 (6 bases). CDR1 is LNHDA, CDR2 SQIVND, per germline (reference sequence). The CDR3 has 14 amino acids. Trimming took off 3 bases at V and 0 bases at J, with 8 bases between the two ends. CDR3 protein: CASSITGLNTEAFF. CDR3 DNA sequence: TGTGCCAGTAGTATCACAGGGTTGAACACTGAAGCTTTCTTT. The variable domain in full, with the rest retrieved from reference TRBV19 and TRBJ1-1, is DGGITQSPKYLFRKEGQNVTLSCEQNLNHDAMYWYRQDPGQGLRLIYYSQIVNDFQKGDIAEGYSVSREKKESFPLTVTSAQKNPTAFYLCASSITGLNTEAFFGQGTRLTVV.

This clonotype was counted many times. This chain uses TRBV7-8 with TRBJ2-3; TRBD2 matches 7 bases. V gave up 5 bases and J gave up 8 bases; unmatched junction bases: 4. Germline values: CDR1 SGHVS, CDR2 FQNEAQ. This CDR3 has 12 residues. The CDR3 DNA is TGTGCCAGCAGCCCAATAGCGGGTACGCAGTATTTT. Translating it yields CASSPIAGTQYF.

Ten or more counts support this clonotype. The chain carries TRBV5-1 and TRBJ1-1, with 10 bases lining up with TRBD1. The CDR3 has 18 residues. Germline loops: CDR1 SGHRS, CDR2 YFSETQ. Trimming removed 0 bases from V and 0 bases from J; junction bases left unmatched: 8. The CDR3 spells CASSLALSGQGLNTEAFF. DNA for the CDR3: TGCGCCAGCAGCTTGGCCCTATCGGGACAGGGGCTGAACACTGAAGCTTTCTTT.